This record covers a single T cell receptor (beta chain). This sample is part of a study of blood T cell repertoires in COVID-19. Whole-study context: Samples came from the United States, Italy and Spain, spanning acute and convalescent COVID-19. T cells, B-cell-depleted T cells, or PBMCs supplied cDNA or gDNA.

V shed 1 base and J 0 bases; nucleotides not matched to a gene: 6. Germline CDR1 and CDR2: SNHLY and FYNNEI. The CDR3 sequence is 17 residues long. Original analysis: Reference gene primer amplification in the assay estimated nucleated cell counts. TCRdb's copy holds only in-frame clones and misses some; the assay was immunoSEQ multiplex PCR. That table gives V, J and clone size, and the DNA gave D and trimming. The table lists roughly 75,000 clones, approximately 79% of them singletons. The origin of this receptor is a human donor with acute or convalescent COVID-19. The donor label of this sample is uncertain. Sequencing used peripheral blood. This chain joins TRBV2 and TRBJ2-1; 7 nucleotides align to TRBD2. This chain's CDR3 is CASSEGPGGNSYNEQFF. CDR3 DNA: TGTGCCAGCAGTGAAGGACCGGGGGGTAACTCCTACAATGAGCAGTTCTTC.